These 9 T cell receptor beta chains were sequenced from one sample in a study of Ad26.COV2.S vaccination and SARS-CoV-2 variants. Sequenced by immunoSEQ multiplex PCR; TCRdb stores in-frame clones only, minus some. This sample carries some 340,000 clones, about 86% of them seen once, and the ten largest clones take 1.5% to 2%. Stated treatment: about 20 received Ad26.COV2.S at low or high dose, single or two shots; 5 received placebo; per-sample allocation not given. The samples were gathered on day 63 after the first injection of vaccine or placebo. The sample in question was peripheral blood, obtained in a trial of Ad26.COV2.S vaccine versus placebo. The origin of the receptors is a person aged 18-65 years who received the Ad26.COV2.S COVID-19 vaccine or a placebo.

This chain joins TRBV6-5 and TRBJ1-2; a weak D match, TRBD1 (5 bases). Between the trimmed V and J ends, which lost 4 bases and 7 bases, there was a span of 13 bases. CDR1 is MNHEY, CDR2 SVGAGI, per germline. There are 13 residues in the CDR3. This CDR3 reads CASSWSRDGGYTF. Written as DNA, the CDR3 is TGTGCCAGCAGTTGGAGCAGGGATGGTGGCTACACCTTC.

Worth noting for this clone: The same CDR3 is also encoded by other DNA sequences in this sample. The chain is built from TRBV4-1 and TRBJ2-5; TRBD2 matches 7 bases. The CDR3 sequence is 15 residues long. Germline CDR1 reads MGHRA; CDR2 reads YSYEKL. The junction had 5 bases not matched to a gene; V was cut back by 4 bases and J by 0 bases. This chain's CDR3 is CASSRSGLDQETQYF. The CDR3 nucleotides read TGCGCCAGCAGCCGGAGCGGACTAGACCAAGAGACCCAGTACTTC.

The J gene is TRBJ2-1, the V gene TRBV24-1, with 11 bases matching TRBD2. From germline, CDR1 is KGHDR and CDR2 SFDVKD. This CDR3 has 16 residues. V lost 4 bases to trimming and J lost 8 bases; unmatched junction nucleotides: 9. As DNA, the CDR3 is TGTGCCACCAGTGACCAGGTAGCGGGGGGGCCCCATGAGCAGTTCTTC. It encodes CATSDQVAGGPHEQFF.

The CDR3 protein is CAWRKSTTSSYNSPLHF. DNA for the CDR3: TGTGCCTGGAGGAAAAGCACTACTAGCTCCTATAATTCACCCCTCCACTTT. The V call is TRBV30, the J call TRBJ1-6; D uncertain. Trimming stripped 3 bases from V and 0 bases from J, with 15 bases between. Germline CDR1 GTSNPN, CDR2 SVGIG (reference sequence). The CDR3 is 17 residues long.

The chain couples TRBV6-2 or TRBV6-3 to TRBJ1-5, with a weak D call TRBD1 (6 bases). V was trimmed by 5 bases and J by 7 bases, leaving 15 bases between them. The V gene's germline CDR1 is MNHEY and CDR2 SVGEGT. The CDR3 runs 14 residues. The CDR3 nucleotides are TGTGCCAGCAGTAACAGGGTACGGGGCCAGCCCCAGCATTTT. As protein: CASSNRVRGQPQHF.

This clone was seen just once. The chain links TRBV30 to TRBJ1-1, with a tentative D call TRBD1 (5 bases). The CDR3 is 13 residues long. From germline, CDR1 is GTSNPN and CDR2 SVGIG (reference sequence). The V end lost 3 bases, the J end lost 3 bases, and 11 bases lay between the germline ends. CDR3 sequence reads: CAWRFRGYTEAFF. DNA of the CDR3: TGTGCCTGGAGGTTTCGGGGCTACACTGAAGCTTTCTTT.

The chain recombines TRBV3-1 (or the pseudogene TRBV3-2) with TRBJ2-2; D gene uncertain. The CDR3 is 12 amino acids. Trimming pared 4 bases from V and 8 bases from J, leaving 8 bases between. The germline gives CDR1 LGHDT, CDR2 YNNKEL (reference sequence). The CDR3 region is CASSPGPGELFF. The DNA for the CDR3 is TGTGCCAGCAGCCCCGGACCGGGGGAGCTGTTTTTT.

This clone was recorded once. The genes are TRBV7-8 and TRBJ2-6, with D possibly being TRBD1 (5 bases). V was cut by 1 base and J by 0 bases, with 10 bases left in between. The CDR3 spans 17 residues. The germline CDR1 and CDR2 sequences are SGHVS and FQNEAQ. The DNA for the CDR3 is TGTGCCAGCAGCTTAGACCCCCAGGGCTCTGGGGCCAACGTCCTGACTTTC. It translates to CASSLDPQGSGANVLTF. Full variable domain (missing parts from reference TRBV7-8 and TRBJ2-6): GAGVSQSPRYKVAKRGQDVALRCDPISGHVSLFWYQQALGQGPEFLTYFQNEAQLDKSGLPSDRFFAERPEGSVSTLKIQRTQQEDSAVYLCASSLDPQGSGANVLTFGAGSRLTVL.

The chain has TRBV3-1 (or the pseudogene TRBV3-2) and TRBJ2-1; D is uncertain. Between the trimmed V and J ends, which lost 1 base and 7 bases, there was a span of 14 bases. The CDR3 has 15 amino acids. Germline CDR1 reads LGHDT; CDR2 reads YNNKEL (reference sequence). Written as DNA, the CDR3 is TGTGCCAGCAGCCAAGGAGTGCGAGAAGGGAATGAGCAGTTCTTC. It codes for CASSQGVREGNEQFF.